The clone carrying this TCR beta chain appeared many times. No antigen is known for it. These data belong to a study of T-cell reconstitution after alpha-beta-depleted transplantation in children. General observations from the study: It was reported that alpha-beta T cells came from several hundred expanded graft clones (about two months after transplant). Some patients showed high day-60 TCRbeta diversity, which derived from surviving recipient T cells and thymic progenitors.

This sample's TCRbeta library carried unique molecular identifier barcodes. TCRdb independently ran MiXCR on the PCR reads; one entry per CDR3 protein. The sample includes about 980,000 distinct CDR3 sequences, less than 30% of them seen just once. The germline gives CDR1 LNHNV, CDR2 YYDKDF (reference sequence). Losses at the gene ends were 0 bases for V and 3 bases for J; bases not matched to a gene: 8. CDR3 length: 16 amino acids. The sample was PBMCs, mostly from graft donor cells, taken 360 days after TCRalphabeta/CD19-depleted stem cell transplant. This clonotype originated in a boy in the first two years of life who had a stem cell transplant for SCID, so the T cells may come from the graft donor. The chain recombines TRBV15 with TRBJ2-7, with 7 bases matching TRBD1. The CDR3 DNA sequence: TGTGCCACCAGCAGAGAAAGGGAGACAGGGAACTACGAGCAGTACTTC. Amino acids: CATSRERETGNYEQYF.